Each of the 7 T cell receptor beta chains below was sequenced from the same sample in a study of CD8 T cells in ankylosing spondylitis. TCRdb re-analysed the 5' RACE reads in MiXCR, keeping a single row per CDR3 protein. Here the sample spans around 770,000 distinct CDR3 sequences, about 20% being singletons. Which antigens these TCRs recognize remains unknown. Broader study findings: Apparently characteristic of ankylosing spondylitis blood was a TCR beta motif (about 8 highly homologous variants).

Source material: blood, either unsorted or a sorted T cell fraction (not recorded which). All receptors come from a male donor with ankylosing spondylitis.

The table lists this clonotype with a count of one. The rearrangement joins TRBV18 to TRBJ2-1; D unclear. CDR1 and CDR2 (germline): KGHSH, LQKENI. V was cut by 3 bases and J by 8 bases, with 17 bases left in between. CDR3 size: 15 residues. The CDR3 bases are TGTGCCAGCTCACCGTCGAATACCTTGGCCCATGAGCAGTTCTTC. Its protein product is CASSPSNTLAHEQFF.

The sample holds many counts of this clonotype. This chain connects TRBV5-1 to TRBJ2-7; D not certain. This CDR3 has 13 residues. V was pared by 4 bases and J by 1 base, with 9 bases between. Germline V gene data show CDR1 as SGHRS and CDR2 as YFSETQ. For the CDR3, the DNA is TGCGCCAGCAGCCTCTTGACTTCCTACGAGCAGTACTTC. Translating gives CASSLLTSYEQYF. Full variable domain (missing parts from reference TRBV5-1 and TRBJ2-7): KAGVTQTPRYLIKTRGQQVTLSCSPISGHRSVSWYQQTPGQGLQFLFEYFSETQRNKGNFPGRFSGRQFSNSRSEMNVSTLELGDSALYLCASSLLTSYEQYFGPGTRLTVT.

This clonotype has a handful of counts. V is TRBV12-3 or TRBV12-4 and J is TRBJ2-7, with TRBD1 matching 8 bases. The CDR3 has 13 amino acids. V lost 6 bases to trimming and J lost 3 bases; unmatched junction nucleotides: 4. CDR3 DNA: TGTGCCAGCAGACAACAGGGGGGCTACGAGCAGTACTTC. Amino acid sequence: CASRQQGGYEQYF.

The CDR3 DNA follows: TGTGCCAGCAGCGCCAACCCCCGGGACAGGGTGAACACCATATATTTT. Translated: CASSANPRDRVNTIYF. The chain uses TRBV9 and TRBJ1-3; the match to TRBD1 covers 9 bases. The germline CDR1 and CDR2 sequences are SGDLS and YYNGEE. CDR3 size: 16 residues. With 3 bases clipped from V and 7 bases from J, the junction kept 11 bases outside the gene matches. The complete variable domain, with remaining parts taken from reference TRBV9 and TRBJ1-3, reads DSGVTQTPKHLITATGQRVTLRCSPRSGDLSVYWYQQSLDQGLQFLIQYYNGEERAKGNILERFSAQQFPDLHSELNLSSLELGDSALYFCASSANPRDRVNTIYFGEGSWLTVV.

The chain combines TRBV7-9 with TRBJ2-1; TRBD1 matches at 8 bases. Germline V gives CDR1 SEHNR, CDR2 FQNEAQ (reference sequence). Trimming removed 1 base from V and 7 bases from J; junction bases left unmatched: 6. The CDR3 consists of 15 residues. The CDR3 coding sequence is TGTGCCAGCAGCTTAGGACAGGGGCCTCGAAATGAGCAGTTCTTC. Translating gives CASSLGQGPRNEQFF.

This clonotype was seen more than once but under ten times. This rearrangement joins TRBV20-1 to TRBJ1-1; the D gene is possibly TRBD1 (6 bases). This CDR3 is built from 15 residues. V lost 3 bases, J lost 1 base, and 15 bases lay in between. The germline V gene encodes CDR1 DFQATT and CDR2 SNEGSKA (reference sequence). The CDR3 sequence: CSAREGDRKNTEAFF. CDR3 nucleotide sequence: TGCAGTGCTAGGGAGGGGGACCGAAAGAACACTGAAGCTTTCTTT.

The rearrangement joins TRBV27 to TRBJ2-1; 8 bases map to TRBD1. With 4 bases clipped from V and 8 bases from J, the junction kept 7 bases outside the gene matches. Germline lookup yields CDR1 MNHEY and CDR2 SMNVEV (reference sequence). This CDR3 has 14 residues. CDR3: CASSSGTGIYEQFF. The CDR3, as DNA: TGTGCCAGCAGTTCCGGGACAGGTATTTATGAGCAGTTCTTC.